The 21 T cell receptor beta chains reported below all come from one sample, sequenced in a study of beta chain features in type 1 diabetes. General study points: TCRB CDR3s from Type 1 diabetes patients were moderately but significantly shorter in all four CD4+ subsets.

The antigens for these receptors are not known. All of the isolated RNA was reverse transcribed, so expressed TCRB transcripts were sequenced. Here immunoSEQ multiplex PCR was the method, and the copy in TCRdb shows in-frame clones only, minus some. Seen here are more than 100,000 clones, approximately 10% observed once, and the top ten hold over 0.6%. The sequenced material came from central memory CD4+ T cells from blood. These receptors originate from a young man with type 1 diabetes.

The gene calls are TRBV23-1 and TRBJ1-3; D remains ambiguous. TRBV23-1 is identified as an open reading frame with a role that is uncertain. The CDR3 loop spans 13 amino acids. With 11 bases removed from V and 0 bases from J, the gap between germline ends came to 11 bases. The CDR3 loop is CAAMRCSGNTIYF. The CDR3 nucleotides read TGCGCCGCCATGCGCTGCTCTGGAAACACCATATATTTT.

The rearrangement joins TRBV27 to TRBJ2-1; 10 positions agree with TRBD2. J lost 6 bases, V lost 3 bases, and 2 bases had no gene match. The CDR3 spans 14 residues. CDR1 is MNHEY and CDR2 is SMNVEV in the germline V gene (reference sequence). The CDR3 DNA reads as TGTGCCAGCAGTTTCCTAGCGGGGGTCAATGAGCAGTTCTTC. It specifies CASSFLAGVNEQFF.

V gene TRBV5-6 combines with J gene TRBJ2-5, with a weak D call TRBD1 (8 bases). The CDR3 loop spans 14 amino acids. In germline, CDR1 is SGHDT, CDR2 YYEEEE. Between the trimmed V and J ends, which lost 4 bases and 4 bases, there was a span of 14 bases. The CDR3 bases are TGTGCCAGCAGCGATTACAGGGGGGGAGAGACCCAGTACTTC. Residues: CASSDYRGGETQYF.

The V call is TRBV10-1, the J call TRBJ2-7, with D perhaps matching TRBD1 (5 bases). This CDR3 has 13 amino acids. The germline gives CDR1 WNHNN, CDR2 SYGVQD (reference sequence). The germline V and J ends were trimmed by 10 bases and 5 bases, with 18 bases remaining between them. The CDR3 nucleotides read TGCGCCACCCCAGGGATGAGAAGCCACGAGCAGTACTTC. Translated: CATPGMRSHEQYF.

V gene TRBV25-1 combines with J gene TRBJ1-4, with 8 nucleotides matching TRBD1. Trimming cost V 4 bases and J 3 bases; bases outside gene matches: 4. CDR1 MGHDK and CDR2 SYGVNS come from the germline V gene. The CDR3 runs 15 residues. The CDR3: CASSAPGQANEKLFF. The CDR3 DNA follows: TGTGCCAGCAGTGCCCCGGGACAGGCTAATGAAAAACTGTTTTTT.

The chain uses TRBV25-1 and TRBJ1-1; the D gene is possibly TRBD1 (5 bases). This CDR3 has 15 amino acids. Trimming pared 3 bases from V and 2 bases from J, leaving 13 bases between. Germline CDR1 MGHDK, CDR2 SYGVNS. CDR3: CASSDDRLFNTEAFF. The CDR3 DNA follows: TGTGCCAGCAGTGACGACAGACTCTTCAACACTGAAGCTTTCTTT.

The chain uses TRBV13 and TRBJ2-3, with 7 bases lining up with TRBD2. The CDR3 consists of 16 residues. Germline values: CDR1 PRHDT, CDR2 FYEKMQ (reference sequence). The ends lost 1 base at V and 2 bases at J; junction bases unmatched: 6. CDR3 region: CASSLDGTNPTDTQYF. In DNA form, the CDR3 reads TGTGCCAGCAGCTTAGATGGGACTAATCCCACAGATACGCAGTATTTT.

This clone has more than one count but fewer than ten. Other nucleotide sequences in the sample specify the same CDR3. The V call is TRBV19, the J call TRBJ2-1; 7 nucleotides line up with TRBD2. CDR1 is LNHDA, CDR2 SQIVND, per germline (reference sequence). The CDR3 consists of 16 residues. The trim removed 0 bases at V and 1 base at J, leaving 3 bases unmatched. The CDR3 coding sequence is TGTGCCAGTAGTATAGATCGAGCGGGGTCCTACAATGAGCAGTTCTTC. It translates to CASSIDRAGSYNEQFF. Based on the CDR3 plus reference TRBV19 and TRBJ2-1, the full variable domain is DGGITQSPKYLFRKEGQNVTLSCEQNLNHDAMYWYRQDPGQGLRLIYYSQIVNDFQKGDIAEGYSVSREKKESFPLTVTSAQKNPTAFYLCASSIDRAGSYNEQFFGPGTRLTVL.

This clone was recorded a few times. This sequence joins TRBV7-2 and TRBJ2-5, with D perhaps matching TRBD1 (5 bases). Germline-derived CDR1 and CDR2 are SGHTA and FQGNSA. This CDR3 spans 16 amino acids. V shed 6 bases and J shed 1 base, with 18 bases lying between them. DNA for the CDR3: TGTGCCAGCAGTCCTCGAAGGGGCGGTCCCCAAGAGACCCAGTACTTC. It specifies CASSPRRGGPQETQYF. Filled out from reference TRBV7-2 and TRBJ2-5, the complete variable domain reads GAGVSQSPSNKVTEKGKDVELRCDPISGHTALYWYRQSLGQGLEFLIYFQGNSAPDKSGLPSDRFSAERTGGSVSTLTIQRTQQEDSAVYLCASSPRRGGPQETQYFGPGTRLLVL.

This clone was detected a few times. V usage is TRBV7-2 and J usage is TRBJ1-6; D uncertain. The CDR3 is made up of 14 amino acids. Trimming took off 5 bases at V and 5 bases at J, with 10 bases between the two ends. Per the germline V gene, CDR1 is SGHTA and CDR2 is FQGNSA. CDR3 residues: CASSLRRDNSPLHF. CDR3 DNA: TGTGCCAGCAGCCTTAGACGGGATAATTCACCCCTCCACTTT.

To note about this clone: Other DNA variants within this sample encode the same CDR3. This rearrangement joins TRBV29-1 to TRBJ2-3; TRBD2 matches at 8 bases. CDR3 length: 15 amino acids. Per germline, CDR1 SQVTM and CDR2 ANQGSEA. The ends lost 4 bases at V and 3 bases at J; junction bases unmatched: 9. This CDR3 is CSVAGSSGGTDTQYF. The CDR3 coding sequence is TGCAGCGTTGCCGGATCCAGCGGGGGAACAGATACGCAGTATTTT.

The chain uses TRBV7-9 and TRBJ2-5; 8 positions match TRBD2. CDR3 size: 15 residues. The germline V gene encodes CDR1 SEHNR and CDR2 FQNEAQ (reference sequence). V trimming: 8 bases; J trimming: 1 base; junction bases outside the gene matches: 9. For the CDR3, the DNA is TGTGCCAGCGACACCGGGAGGGGAGGCCAAGAGACCCAGTACTTC. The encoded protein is CASDTGRGGQETQYF.

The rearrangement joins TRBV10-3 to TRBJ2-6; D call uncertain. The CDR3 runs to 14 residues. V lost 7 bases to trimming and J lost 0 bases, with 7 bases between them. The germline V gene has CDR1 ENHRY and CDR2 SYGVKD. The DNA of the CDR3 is TGTGCCATCACCCCAGACTCTGGGGCCAACGTCCTGACTTTC. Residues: CAITPDSGANVLTF.

In DNA form, the CDR3 reads TGCAGCGTTGTACGCAGCGCGGGGAAAACGCAGTATTTT. This translates into CSVVRSAGKTQYF. The genes are TRBV29-1 and TRBJ2-3; tentative D call: TRBD2 (6 bases). Trimming shortened V by 4 bases and J by 9 bases, and 17 bases separated the two germline ends. The CDR3 has 13 residues. Germline loops: CDR1 SQVTM, CDR2 ANQGSEA.

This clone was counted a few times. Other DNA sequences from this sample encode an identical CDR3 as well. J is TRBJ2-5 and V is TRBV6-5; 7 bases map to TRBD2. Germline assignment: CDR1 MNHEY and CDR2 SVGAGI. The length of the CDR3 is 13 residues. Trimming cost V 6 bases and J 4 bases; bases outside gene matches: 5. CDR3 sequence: CASSRTGGETQYF. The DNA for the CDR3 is TGTGCCAGCAGCCGTACGGGGGGAGAGACCCAGTACTTC.

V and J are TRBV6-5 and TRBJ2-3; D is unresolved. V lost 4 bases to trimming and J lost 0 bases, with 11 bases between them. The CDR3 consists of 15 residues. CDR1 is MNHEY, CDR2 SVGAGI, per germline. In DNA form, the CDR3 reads TGTGCCAGCAGTTCACAATGGTCTAGCACAGATACGCAGTATTTT. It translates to CASSSQWSSTDTQYF.

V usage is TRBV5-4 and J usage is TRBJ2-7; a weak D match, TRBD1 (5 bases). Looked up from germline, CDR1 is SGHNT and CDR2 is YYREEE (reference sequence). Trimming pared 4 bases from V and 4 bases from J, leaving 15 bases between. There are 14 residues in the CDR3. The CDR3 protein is CASSQSPDRYEQYF. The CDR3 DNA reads TGTGCCAGCAGCCAAAGCCCTGACAGATACGAGCAGTACTTC. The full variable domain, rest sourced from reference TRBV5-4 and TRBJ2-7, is ETGVTQSPTHLIKTRGQQVTLRCSSQSGHNTVSWYQQALGQGPQFIFQYYREEENGRGNFPPRFSGLQFPNYSSELNVNALELDDSALYLCASSQSPDRYEQYFGPGTRLTVT.

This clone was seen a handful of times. This chain's CDR3 is CASSVVASGGVHTQYF. In nucleotides, the CDR3 is TGTGCCAGCAGCGTGGTGGCTAGCGGGGGGGTCCATACGCAGTATTTT. This chain joins TRBV9 and TRBJ2-3, with 12 bases identical to TRBD2. This CDR3 has 16 amino acids. The junction had 8 bases not matched to a gene; V was cut back by 2 bases and J by 7 bases. Germline-derived CDR1 and CDR2 are SGDLS and YYNGEE.

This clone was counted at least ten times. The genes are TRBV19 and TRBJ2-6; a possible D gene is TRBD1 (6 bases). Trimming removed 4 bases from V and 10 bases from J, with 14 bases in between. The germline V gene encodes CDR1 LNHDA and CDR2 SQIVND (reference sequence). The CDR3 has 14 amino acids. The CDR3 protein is CASSTRTGSNVLTF. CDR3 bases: TGTGCCAGTAGTACCCGAACAGGGTCGAACGTCCTGACTTTC.

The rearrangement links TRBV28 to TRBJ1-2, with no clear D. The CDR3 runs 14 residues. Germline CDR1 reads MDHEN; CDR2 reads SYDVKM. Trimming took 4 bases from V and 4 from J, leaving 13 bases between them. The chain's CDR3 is CASSWGGHSYGYTF. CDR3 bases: TGTGCCAGCAGTTGGGGAGGGCACAGCTATGGCTACACCTTC.

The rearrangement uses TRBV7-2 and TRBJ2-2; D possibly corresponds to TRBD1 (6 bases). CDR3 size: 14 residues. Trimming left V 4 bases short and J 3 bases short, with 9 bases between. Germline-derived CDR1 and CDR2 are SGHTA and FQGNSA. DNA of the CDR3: TGTGCCAGCAGCTCACGGACAGACACCGGGGAGCTGTTTTTT. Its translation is CASSSRTDTGELFF.